This entry features one TCR beta chain sequence. Its antigen is not known. This sample stems from a study of siplizumab effects on memory and regulatory T cells. TCR templates, around 100,000 per sample, were assayed. Profiled with immunoSEQ multiplex PCR; TCRdb holds only in-frame clones, not every one. The table has about 100,000 clones, 80% to 95% seen once. From germline, CDR1 is SGHDN and CDR2 FVKESK. CDR3 length: 14 residues. V was clipped by 4 bases and J by 1 base, with 10 bases between them. Regarding the study as a whole: Of the alloreactive clones, only a minor fraction mapped to unstimulated subsets. Researchers did not confirm the suppressive function of proliferating Tregs from siplizumab cultures.

The source of this sequence is a human donor in good health. The genes are TRBV14 and TRBJ1-1, with unresolved D. The source material was non-Treg CD4+ T cells sorted from blood. This chain's CDR3 is CASSPGNGNTEAFF. CDR3 nucleotide sequence: TGTGCCAGCAGCCCCGGGAATGGGAACACTGAAGCTTTCTTT.